The source of this T cell receptor beta chain is a study of blood T cell repertoires in COVID-19. The length of the CDR3 is 16 residues. Trimming pared 0 bases from V and 7 bases from J, leaving 15 bases between. Germline V gene sequence: CDR1 MNHNS, CDR2 SASEGT. Original data processing: Scientists estimated how many nucleated cells there were by amplifying reference gene primers. The assay was immunoSEQ multiplex PCR, and TCRdb's table has in-frame clones only and misses some. V and J calls and clone size are given by that table; D and trimming were obtained from the DNA. The sample gives some 200,000 clones, about nine tenths of which show up once; approximately 0.48% is in the top ten.

The chain recombines TRBV6-1 with TRBJ2-2; a possible D gene is TRBD1 (6 bases). This sequence originates from a man in his fifties with acute or convalescent COVID-19. The sequencing sample was made of peripheral blood. CDR3 in DNA: TGTGCCAGCAGTGAAGCTGAAACAGGGTCGGGCGGGGAGCTGTTTTTT. It encodes CASSEAETGSGGELFF.